The clone carrying this T cell receptor (beta chain) was seen a handful of times. Germline values: CDR1 LNHNV, CDR2 YYDKDF (reference sequence). The CDR3 loop spans 16 amino acids. V shed 3 bases and J shed 0 bases, with 12 bases lying between them. The record originates from a study of T-cell reconstitution after alpha-beta-depleted transplantation in children. The authors prepared the TCRbeta library with unique molecular identifiers. Each CDR3 protein gets one entry after TCRdb re-called the PCR reads with MiXCR. This sample has a few hundred thousand distinct CDR3 sequences, with 9% to 12% found just once.

The receptor was isolated from a human donor who donated a stem cell graft to a child with acute lymphoblastic leukemia. The specimen was PBMCs from the stem cell graft donor, collected from the stem cell graft. The chain recombines TRBV15 with TRBJ2-1; a weak D match, TRBD2 (6 bases). CDR3 loop: CATSRLASSSYNEQFF. CDR3 DNA sequence: TGTGCCACCAGCAGGCTAGCGTCCAGCTCCTACAATGAGCAGTTCTTC.